A selection of T cell receptor beta chains follows, all from one sample in a study of siplizumab effects on memory and regulatory T cells. Data came from immunoSEQ multiplex PCR; TCRdb stores just in-frame clones and leaves some out. The sample shows tens of thousands of clones, less than 90% of them seen only once. The sequenced sample was naive CD8+ T cells sorted from blood. These receptors were collected from a human donor in good health. Each CDR3 is given with its conserved first and last residue.

J | length | V | CDR3
TRBJ1-2 | 10 | TRBV6-6 | CAVLNYGYTF
TRBJ2-5 | 13 | TRBV6-5 | CASTPDLQETQYF
TRBJ2-7 | 17 | TRBV15 | CATSGWTGATGSYEQYF
TRBJ2-3 | 15 | TRBV27 | CASSPAGGWRDTQYF
TRBJ2-5 | 15 | TRBV11-1 | CASTLTGTGGETQYF
TRBJ1-6 | 13 | TRBV6-5 | CASSRTEFSPLHF
TRBJ2-1 | 15 | TRBV27 | CASSASGGEYNEQFF
TRBJ2-3 | 16 | TRBV9 | CASSVAVRDSTDTQYF
TRBJ2-1 | 16 | TRBV27 | CASSGTSGSRGNEQFF
TRBJ2-3 | 17 | TRBV25-1 | CASSEGGLAGVTDTQYF
TRBJ1-1 | 14 | TRBV19 | CASSIPDRGTEAFF
TRBJ2-7 | 15 | TRBV27 | CASRMQGSPRYEQYF
TRBJ2-3 | 16 | TRBV18 | CASSPPTSGYTDTQYF
TRBJ2-3 | 15 | TRBV14 | CASSLDLTGADTQYF
TRBJ2-7 | 14 | TRBV19 | CASSIAKGMYEQYF
TRBJ2-7 | 14 | TRBV4-1 | CASSHTPNPYEQYF
TRBJ1-1 | 15 | TRBV4-1 | CASSPLRGRNTEAFF
TRBJ1-1 | 16 | TRBV7-6 | CASSPFAWSARTEAFF
TRBJ1-2 | 12 | TRBV27 | CASSLAGFGYTF
TRBJ2-1 | 16 | TRBV11-2 | CASSLARTGIYNEQFF
TRBJ2-7 | 15 | TRBV19 | CASSFETGSSYEQYF
TRBJ2-1 | 12 | TRBV9 | CASSVGGREQFF
TRBJ2-7 | 12 | TRBV6-5 | CASSYSLEEQYF
TRBJ2-5 | 15 | TRBV7-9 | CASSAPVGWVETQYF
TRBJ1-5 | 15 | TRBV10-1 | CASSESSFSGQPQHF
TRBJ2-2 | 13 | TRBV7-7 | CGTRDSNTGELFF
TRBJ2-7 | 13 | TRBV5-4 | CASSYSGSGEQYF
TRBJ2-7 | 17 | TRBV27 | CASSFLPGQSAEYEQYF
TRBJ2-2 | 14 | TRBV5-1 | CASSSLENTGELFF
TRBJ2-1 | 15 | TRBV5-4 | CASSSGLAGIGEQFF
TRBJ1-5 | 14 | TRBV15 | CATSSGVLNQPQHF
TRBJ1-2 | 14 | TRBV7-9 | CASSFPPYNDGYTF
TRBJ1-1 | 18 | TRBV7-9 | CASSLGFRDRGPNTEAFF
TRBJ2-3 | 14 | TRBV11-2 | CASSLQELTDTQYF
TRBJ2-1 | 13 | TRBV7-6 | CASRPSSHNEQFF
TRBJ2-7 | 16 | TRBV5-1 | CASSVGTGGIIYEQYF
TRBJ2-3 | 14 | TRBV10-2 | CASKVAGNTDTQYF
TRBJ2-1 | 14 | TRBV29-1 | CSVEDRRGGNEQFF
TRBJ2-2 | 16 | TRBV11-2 | CASSWYWGAGTGELFF
TRBJ2-5 | 15 | TRBV7-9 | CASSLPWTGEETQYF
TRBJ2-3 | 17 | TRBV27 | CASSSPGLAGNTDTQYF
TRBJ2-7 | 12 | TRBV2 | CASRDTTDEQYF
TRBJ2-7 | 14 | TRBV5-6 | CASSQGRWGVEQYF
TRBJ1-5 | 15 | TRBV27 | CASSFLGELDQPQHF
TRBJ1-2 | 13 | TRBV27 | CASSARGPPAPTF
TRBJ2-7 | 11 | TRBV20-1 | CSAKQGLEQYF
TRBJ2-7 | 15 | TRBV14 | CASSQDGTGTYEQYF
TRBJ2-4 | 12 | TRBV7-9 | CASSLADYIQYF